Shown below are 29 T cell receptor beta chains from a single sample sequenced in a study of T cells in Graves' hyperthyroidism and ophthalmopathy. Amplified regions were TCR beta CDR3 sequences from RNA transcripts. TCR CDR3 regions were first amplified by RT-PCR with HTBI primers. TCRdb itself ran the multiplex PCR reads through MiXCR, one entry per CDR3 protein. The profile shows some 550,000 distinct CDR3 sequences, under 25% of them singletons. The sequencing sample was made of blood. These receptors were collected from a man in his late teens or twenties with Graves' hyperthyroidism.

This clonotype was seen repeatedly, ten times or more. This rearrangement joins TRBV6-5 to TRBJ2-2, with 7 bases identical to TRBD2. CDR1 and CDR2 (germline): MNHEY, SVGAGI. The CDR3 totals 16 residues. V lost 0 bases and J lost 1; bases outside the gene matches: 2. This chain's CDR3 is CASSYSGGGNTGELFF. The DNA for the CDR3 is TGTGCCAGCAGTTACTCTGGCGGGGGGAACACCGGGGAGCTGTTTTTT.

This clonotype has at least ten counts. CDR3 in amino acids: CASSLRGNQYF. In DNA, the CDR3 is TGTGCCAGCAGTTTGCGGGGTAATCAGTACTTC. The V gene is TRBV28, the J gene TRBJ2-7; TRBD2 might be the D (6 bases). CDR1 and CDR2 from the germline V gene are MDHEN and SYDVKM. There are 11 residues in the CDR3. Trimming took off 3 bases at V and 10 bases at J, with 10 bases between the two ends.

This clonotype was seen ten or more times. The rearrangement joins TRBV6-1 to TRBJ2-7; weak D call: TRBD2 (5 bases). Trimming took 6 bases from V and 5 from J, leaving 20 bases between them. CDR1 is MNHNS and CDR2 is SASEGT in the germline V gene. This CDR3 region has 15 residues. DNA of the CDR3: TGTGCCAGCAGCCCCGAAAAGCGGCCTAAGAACGAGCAGTACTTC. Amino acid sequence: CASSPEKRPKNEQYF.

Many counts were recorded for this clonotype. As DNA, the CDR3 is TGTGCCAGCAGCGCGTGGGGAGGGGAGCAGTACTTC. Protein product: CASSAWGGEQYF. V usage is TRBV9 and J usage is TRBJ2-7, with 7 bases lining up with TRBD2. The length of the CDR3 is 12 residues. Losses at the gene ends were 3 bases for V and 7 bases for J; bases not matched to a gene: 4. Germline CDR1 SGDLS, CDR2 YYNGEE.

Comments on this clonotype: A much larger clone is a single base away; this may be a read error. The J gene is TRBJ1-2, the V gene TRBV18; D might be TRBD1 (6 bases). Germline CDR1 KGHSH, CDR2 LQKENI. This CDR3 is 15 amino acids long. This CDR3 reads CATSPPAGARYSYTF. The CDR3 DNA is TGTGCCACCTCACCACCAGCAGGGGCGAGGTACAGCTACACCTTC.

This clonotype was detected ten times or more. This chain uses TRBV20-1 with TRBJ1-2; D is undetermined. The CDR3 has 15 residues. Trimming stripped 0 bases from V and 5 bases from J, with 16 bases between. CDR1 and CDR2 from the germline V gene are DFQATT and SNEGSKA (reference sequence). This CDR3 reads CSAREDWTWAYGYTF. CDR3 nucleotides: TGCAGTGCTAGAGAAGATTGGACTTGGGCTTATGGCTACACCTTC.

Ten or more counts support this clonotype. The rearrangement joins TRBV27 to TRBJ1-5; 7 bases map to TRBD1. The germline CDR1 and CDR2 sequences are MNHEY and SMNVEV (reference sequence). Trimming cost V 6 bases and J 6 bases; bases outside gene matches: 8. CDR3 length: 14 residues. The CDR3 DNA reads as TGTGCCAGCAGCTCGACAGGGCCGAGTCAGCCCCAGCATTTT. Translated, it gives CASSSTGPSQPQHF.

This clonotype has just a few counts. The chain carries TRBV3-1 and TRBJ1-1; 7 bases match TRBD1. CDR3 size: 14 residues. Germline lookup yields CDR1 LGHDT and CDR2 YNNKEL (reference sequence). Losses at the gene ends were 4 bases for V and 5 bases for J; bases not matched to a gene: 7. CDR3 loop: CASSPEGAWTEAFF. For the CDR3, the DNA is TGTGCCAGCAGCCCTGAGGGGGCATGGACTGAAGCTTTCTTT.

About this clonotype: A read error may produce the germline difference seen at one junction end. The CDR3: CASSVQPYDQYF. Here the CDR3 DNA reads TGTGCCAGCAGTGTCCAGCCCTACGATCAGTACTTC. V is TRBV2 and J is TRBJ2-7; D unresolved. The length of the CDR3 is 12 residues. Germline-derived CDR1 and CDR2 are SNHLY and FYNNEI. The full variable domain, its missing parts supplied by reference TRBV2 and TRBJ2-7, is EPEVTQTPSHQVTQMGQEVILRCVPISNHLYFYWYRQILGQKVEFLVSFYNNEISEKSEIFDDQFSVERPDGSNFTLKIRSTKLEDSAMYFCASSVQPYDQYFGPGTRLTVT.

V gene TRBV7-9 combines with J gene TRBJ2-5; 11 bases are shared with TRBD2. With V trimmed by 7 bases and J by 7 bases, 8 bases remained unmatched. The germline V gene has CDR1 SEHNR and CDR2 FQNEAQ (reference sequence). The CDR3 runs to 14 residues. DNA for the CDR3: TGTGCCAGCACTCCGAGTAGCGGGGGGGGGACCCAGTACTTC. Its protein product is CASTPSSGGGTQYF.

This clonotype has only a few counts. At one of its ends the junction is not consistent with the germline gene, which may arise from a read error. V usage is TRBV7-8 and J usage is TRBJ1-1; D is undetermined. Germline values: CDR1 SGHVS, CDR2 FQNEAQ. The CDR3 is 18 amino acids. The CDR3 reads CASSLDVWTADQNTGAFF. CDR3 DNA sequence: TGTGCCAGCAGCTTAGATGTATGGACGGCTGACCAGAACACTGGAGCTTTCTTT.

This clonotype has at least ten counts. V gene TRBV20-1 combines with J gene TRBJ1-5, with a weak D call TRBD1 (6 bases). Trimming pared 0 bases from V and 9 bases from J, leaving 21 bases between. The germline V gene has CDR1 DFQATT and CDR2 SNEGSKA (reference sequence). CDR3 length equals 16 residues. CDR3 sequence reads: CSARDGGRQGSLPQHF. CDR3 nucleotide sequence: TGCAGTGCTAGAGATGGGGGGCGGCAGGGTTCCTTGCCCCAGCATTTT.

V gene TRBV6-2 or TRBV6-3 combines with J gene TRBJ1-2; D uncertain. Germline values: CDR1 MNHEY, CDR2 SVGEGT. This CDR3 is 12 amino acids long. Trimming removed 6 bases from V and 4 bases from J, with 9 bases in between. CDR3 DNA sequence: TGTGCCAGCAGCTGGGGTATCTATGGCTACACCTTC. It translates to CASSWGIYGYTF.

The CDR3 spells CASRITGLNTEAFF. CDR3 coding DNA: TGTGCCAGCAGAATTACAGGGTTGAACACTGAAGCTTTCTTT. This sequence joins TRBV12-3 or TRBV12-4 and TRBJ1-1; TRBD1 might be the D (6 bases). The ends were cut back, 6 bases at V and 0 bases at J, with 11 bases in the middle. The length of the CDR3 is 14 residues.

This clonotype was observed a handful of times. This CDR3 is CSAPHRGSGANVLTF. The CDR3 DNA is TGCAGTGCCCCACACAGGGGTTCGGGGGCCAACGTCCTGACTTTC. This rearrangement joins TRBV20-1 to TRBJ2-6, with 7 bases that match TRBD1. Germline trimming cut 6 bases from V and 4 bases from J; bases unmatched to any gene: 9. This CDR3 is built from 15 residues. Germline CDR1 DFQATT, CDR2 SNEGSKA (reference sequence).

This clonotype turned up a few times. V is TRBV5-4 and J is TRBJ2-5; D is uncertain. The CDR3 runs to 15 residues. V lost 4 bases, J lost 5 bases, and 18 bases lay in between. Germline loops: CDR1 SGHNT, CDR2 YYREEE (reference sequence). The CDR3: CASSLQGPPGETQYF. The CDR3 bases are TGTGCCAGCAGCCTCCAAGGCCCCCCCGGCGAGACCCAGTACTTC.

This clonotype has a single count. As the CDR3 is not closed by the conserved phenylalanine or tryptophan, this likely results from a read error. J is TRBJ1-2 and V is TRBV15; D might be TRBD1 (5 bases). Per germline, CDR1 LNHNV and CDR2 YYDKDF (reference sequence). The CDR3 runs to 17 residues. V shed 1 base and J shed 0 bases, with 15 bases lying between them. The chain's CDR3 is CATSRGGCLGANYGYTV. Written as DNA, the CDR3 is TGTGCCACCAGCAGAGGGGGGTGTCTTGGAGCTAACTATGGCTACACCGTC.

This chain links TRBV12-3 or TRBV12-4 with TRBJ1-5, with a possible D match to TRBD1 (6 bases). Trimming stripped 5 bases from V and 3 bases from J, with 11 bases between. This CDR3 has 14 residues. The CDR3 region is CASSLDSVNQPQHF. DNA of the CDR3: TGTGCCAGCAGTCTGGACAGTGTCAATCAGCCCCAGCATTTT.

Ten or more counts support this clonotype. This CDR3 is CSARDNRGVFYEQYF. Here the CDR3 DNA reads TGCAGTGCTAGAGATAACCGGGGGGTTTTCTACGAGCAGTACTTC. J is TRBJ2-7 and V is TRBV20-1; 7 positions match TRBD2. Trimming at V came to 0 bases and at J to 3 bases, leaving 8 bases not matched to a gene. The CDR3 contains 15 residues. Germline V gene lookup returns CDR1 DFQATT and CDR2 SNEGSKA (reference sequence).

J is TRBJ1-2 and V is TRBV6-5; TRBD1 might be the D (5 bases). The CDR3 runs 16 residues. V was pared by 3 bases and J by 6 bases, with 20 bases between. Germline values: CDR1 MNHEY, CDR2 SVGAGI. The CDR3 spells CASSYLPGGTGHGYTF. CDR3 DNA: TGTGCCAGCAGTTATCTCCCAGGAGGGACGGGACATGGCTACACCTTC.

This clonotype was observed at least ten times. Given a much more abundant clone one base away, this may be a read error. The chain combines TRBV12-3 or TRBV12-4 with TRBJ2-7; TRBD2 aligns across 11 bases. The CDR3 sequence is 15 residues long. V was pared by 6 bases and J by 3 bases, with 7 bases of the junction left unmatched. The CDR3 spells CASSETSGESYEQYF. The DNA of the CDR3 is TGTGCCAGCAGCGAGACTAGCGGGGAGAGCTACGAGCAGTACTTC.

This clonotype was seen repeatedly, ten times or more. A junction end diverges from the germline sequence, so it may reflect a read error. V and J are TRBV27 and TRBJ1-1; unclear D gene. Per germline, CDR1 MNHEY and CDR2 SMNVEV (reference sequence). The CDR3 consists of 12 residues. CDR3 region: CASSLTGTEALF. CDR3 sequence (DNA): TGTGCCAGCAGTTTAACCGGCACTGAAGCTCTCTTT.

This clonotype was counted ten times or more. The CDR3 sequence is CASSSDGLMNTEAFF. The CDR3, as DNA: TGTGCCAGCAGCTCCGACGGACTCATGAACACTGAAGCTTTCTTT. The chain combines TRBV5-6 with TRBJ1-1; D gene unclear. Trimming removed 3 bases at V and 0 bases at J, with 12 bases between. This CDR3 comprises 15 residues. In germline, CDR1 is SGHDT, CDR2 YYEEEE. The full variable domain, in which reference TRBV5-6 and TRBJ1-1 provide the parts outside the CDR3, is DAGVTQSPTHLIKTRGQQVTLRCSPKSGHDTVSWYQQALGQGPQFIFQYYEEEERQRGNFPDRFSGHQFPNYSSELNVNALLLGDSALYLCASSSDGLMNTEAFFGQGTRLTVV.

This clonotype showed up many times. The V call is TRBV6-4, the J call TRBJ2-5, with D possibly TRBD2 on 5 matching bases. The CDR3 runs 13 residues. V gave up 3 bases and J gave up 0 bases, with 5 bases separating them. Germline V lookup: CDR1 MRHNA, CDR2 SNTAGT. The CDR3 nucleotides read TGTGCCAGCAGTGAGACTAACCAAGAGACCCAGTACTTC. Protein sequence: CASSETNQETQYF.

In its sample, this clonotype was seen a few times. This sequence joins TRBV28 and TRBJ2-4, with a tentative D call TRBD1 (6 bases). This CDR3 is 16 amino acids long. Germline CDR1 is MDHEN and CDR2 is SYDVKM. The V gene lost 6 bases and the J gene lost 0 bases, with 15 bases spanning the gap. The CDR3 sequence is CASSSSGQLAKNIQYF. The CDR3 DNA sequence: TGTGCCAGCAGCTCCTCCGGACAGTTAGCCAAAAACATTCAGTACTTC.

The genes are TRBV6-1 and TRBJ2-7; TRBD1 matches at 9 bases. The CDR3 runs to 15 residues. The germline CDR1 and CDR2 sequences are MNHNS and SASEGT. Trimming cost V 7 bases and J 0 bases; bases outside gene matches: 7. CDR3 region: CASKARDRVSYEQYF. DNA for the CDR3: TGTGCCAGCAAGGCCCGGGACAGGGTCTCCTACGAGCAGTACTTC.

J is TRBJ1-1 and V is TRBV7-2; tentative D call: TRBD1 (6 bases). Germline CDR1 reads SGHTA; CDR2 reads FQGNSA. The CDR3 extends over 13 amino acids. Trimming left V 4 bases short and J 6 bases short, with 12 bases between. This CDR3 reads CASSSHRAAEAFF. CDR3 DNA: TGTGCCAGCAGCTCCCACAGGGCCGCTGAAGCTTTCTTT.

The rearrangement joins TRBV4-1 to TRBJ1-3; D remains unclear. The CDR3 is made up of 15 amino acids. With 1 base removed from V and 2 bases from J, the gap between germline ends came to 9 bases. Per germline, CDR1 MGHRA and CDR2 YSYEKL. CDR3 loop: CASSQAAATGNTIYF. In DNA, the CDR3 is TGCGCCAGCAGCCAAGCAGCAGCCACTGGAAACACCATATATTTT.

This clonotype was counted only a few times. The rearrangement links TRBV2 to TRBJ1-1, with D possibly being TRBD1 (5 bases). Trimming took 7 bases from V and 1 from J, leaving 16 bases between them. The CDR3 length is 15 residues. Germline CDR1 SNHLY, CDR2 FYNNEI. The CDR3 DNA sequence: TGTGCCAGCACCCGGGACCATGGGGCGAACACTGAAGCTTTCTTT. Translation gives CASTRDHGANTEAFF.